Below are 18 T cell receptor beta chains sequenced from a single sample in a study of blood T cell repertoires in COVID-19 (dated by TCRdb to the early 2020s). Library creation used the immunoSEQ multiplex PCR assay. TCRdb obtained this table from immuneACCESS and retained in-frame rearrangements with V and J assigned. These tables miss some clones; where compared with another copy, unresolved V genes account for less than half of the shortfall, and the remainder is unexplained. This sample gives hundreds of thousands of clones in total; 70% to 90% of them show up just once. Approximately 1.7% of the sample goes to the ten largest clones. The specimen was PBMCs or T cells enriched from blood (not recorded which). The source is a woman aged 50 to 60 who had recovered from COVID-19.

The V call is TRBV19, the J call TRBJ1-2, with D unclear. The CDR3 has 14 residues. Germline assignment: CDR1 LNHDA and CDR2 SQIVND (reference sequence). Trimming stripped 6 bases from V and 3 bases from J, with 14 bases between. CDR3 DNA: TGTGCCAGTAGAGACGGGAAGGTTGACTATGGCTACACCTTC. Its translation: CASRDGKVDYGYTF.

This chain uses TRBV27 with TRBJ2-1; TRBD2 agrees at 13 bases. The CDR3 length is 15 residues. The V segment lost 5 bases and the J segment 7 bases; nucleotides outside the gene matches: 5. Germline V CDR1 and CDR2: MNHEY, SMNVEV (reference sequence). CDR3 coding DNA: TGTGCCAGCAGTCCCGGGACTAGCGGGACGAATGAGCAGTTCTTC. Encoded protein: CASSPGTSGTNEQFF.

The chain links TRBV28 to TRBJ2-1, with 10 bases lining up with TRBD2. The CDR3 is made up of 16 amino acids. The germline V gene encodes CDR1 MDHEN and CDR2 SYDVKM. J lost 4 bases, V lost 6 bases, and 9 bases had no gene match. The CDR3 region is CASSRGGLARYNEQFF. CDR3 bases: TGTGCCAGCAGCCGAGGGGGACTAGCGAGATACAATGAGCAGTTCTTC.

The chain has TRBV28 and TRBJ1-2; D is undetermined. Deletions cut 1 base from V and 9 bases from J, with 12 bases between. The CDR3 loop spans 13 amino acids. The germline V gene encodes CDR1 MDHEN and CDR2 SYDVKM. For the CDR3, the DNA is TGTGCCAGCAGTTTATCGGCCCCAGCGAGCTACACCTTC. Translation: CASSLSAPASYTF.

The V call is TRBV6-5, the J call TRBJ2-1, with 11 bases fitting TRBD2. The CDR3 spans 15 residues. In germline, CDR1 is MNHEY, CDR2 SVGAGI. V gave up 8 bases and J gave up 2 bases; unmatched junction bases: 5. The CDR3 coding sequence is TGTGCCAGCGCGAAGGGACTAGCGGCCTACAATGAGCAGTTCTTC. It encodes CASAKGLAAYNEQFF.

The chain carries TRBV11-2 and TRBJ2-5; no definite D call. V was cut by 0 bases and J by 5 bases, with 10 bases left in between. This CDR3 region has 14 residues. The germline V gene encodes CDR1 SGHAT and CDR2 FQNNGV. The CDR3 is CASSLEGRPETQYF. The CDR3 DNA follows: TGTGCCAGCAGCTTAGAGGGCAGGCCGGAGACCCAGTACTTC.

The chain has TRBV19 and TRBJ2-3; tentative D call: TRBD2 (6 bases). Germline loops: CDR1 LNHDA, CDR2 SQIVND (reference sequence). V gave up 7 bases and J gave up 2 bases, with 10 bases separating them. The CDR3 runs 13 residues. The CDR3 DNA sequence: TGTGCCAGTAAAGGACTATTCACAGATACGCAGTATTTT. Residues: CASKGLFTDTQYF. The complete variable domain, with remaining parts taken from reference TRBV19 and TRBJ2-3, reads DGGITQSPKYLFRKEGQNVTLSCEQNLNHDAMYWYRQDPGQGLRLIYYSQIVNDFQKGDIAEGYSVSREKKESFPLTVTSAQKNPTAFYLCASKGLFTDTQYFGPGTRLTVL.

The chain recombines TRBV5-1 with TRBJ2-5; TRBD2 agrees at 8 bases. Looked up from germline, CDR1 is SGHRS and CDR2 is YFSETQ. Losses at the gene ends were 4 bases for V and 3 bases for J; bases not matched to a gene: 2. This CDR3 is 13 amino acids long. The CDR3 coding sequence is TGCGCCAGCAGCGGAGCGGGAGAAGAGACCCAGTACTTC. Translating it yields CASSGAGEETQYF.

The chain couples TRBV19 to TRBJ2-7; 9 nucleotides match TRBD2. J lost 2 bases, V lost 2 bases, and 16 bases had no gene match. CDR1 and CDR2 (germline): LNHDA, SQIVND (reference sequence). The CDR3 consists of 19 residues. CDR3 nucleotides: TGTGCCAGTAGTATATACGGACACGGGGCTAGCGGGATTGCCTACGAGCAGTACTTC. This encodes CASSIYGHGASGIAYEQYF. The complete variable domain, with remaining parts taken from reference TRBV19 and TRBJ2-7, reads DGGITQSPKYLFRKEGQNVTLSCEQNLNHDAMYWYRQDPGQGLRLIYYSQIVNDFQKGDIAEGYSVSREKKESFPLTVTSAQKNPTAFYLCASSIYGHGASGIAYEQYFGPGTRLTVT.

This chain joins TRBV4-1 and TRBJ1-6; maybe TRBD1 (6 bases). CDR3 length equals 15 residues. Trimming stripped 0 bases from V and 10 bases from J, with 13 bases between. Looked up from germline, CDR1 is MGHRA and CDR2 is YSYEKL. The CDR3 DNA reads TGCGCCAGCAGCCAAGAGCTCACAGGGTGGTCACCCCTCCACTTT. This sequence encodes CASSQELTGWSPLHF.

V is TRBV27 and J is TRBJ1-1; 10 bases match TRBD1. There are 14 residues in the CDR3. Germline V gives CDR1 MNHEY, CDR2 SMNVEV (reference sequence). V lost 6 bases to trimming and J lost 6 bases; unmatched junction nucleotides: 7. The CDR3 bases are TGTGCCAGCAGGGTGGACAGGGGGGGAGCTGAAGCTTTCTTT. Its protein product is CASRVDRGGAEAFF.

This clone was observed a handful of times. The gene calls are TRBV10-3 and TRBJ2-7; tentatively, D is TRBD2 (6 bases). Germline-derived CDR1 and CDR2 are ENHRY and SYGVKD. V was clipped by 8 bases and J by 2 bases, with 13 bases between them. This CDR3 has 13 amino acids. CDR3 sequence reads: CAIGFGSAYEQYF. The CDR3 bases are TGTGCCATCGGCTTCGGGAGTGCCTACGAGCAGTACTTC.

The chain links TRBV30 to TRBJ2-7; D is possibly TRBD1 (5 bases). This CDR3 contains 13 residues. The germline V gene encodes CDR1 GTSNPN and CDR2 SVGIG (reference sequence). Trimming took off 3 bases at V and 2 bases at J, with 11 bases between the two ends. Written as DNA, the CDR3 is TGTGCCTGGAGGAATCCAGGGACCTACGAGCAGTACTTC. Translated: CAWRNPGTYEQYF.

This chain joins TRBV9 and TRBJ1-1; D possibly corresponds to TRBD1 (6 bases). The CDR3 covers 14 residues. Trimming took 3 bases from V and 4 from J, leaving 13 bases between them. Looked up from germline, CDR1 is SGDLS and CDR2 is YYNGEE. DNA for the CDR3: TGTGCCAGCAGCGCCAGGGGAGGGGTCACTGAAGCTTTCTTT. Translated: CASSARGGVTEAFF.

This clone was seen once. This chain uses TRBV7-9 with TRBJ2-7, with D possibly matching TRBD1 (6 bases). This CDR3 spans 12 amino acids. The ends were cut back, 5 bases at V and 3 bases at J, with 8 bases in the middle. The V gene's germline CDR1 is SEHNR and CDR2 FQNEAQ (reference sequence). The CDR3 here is CASSMTGYEQYF. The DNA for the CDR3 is TGTGCCAGCAGCATGACAGGCTACGAGCAGTACTTC.

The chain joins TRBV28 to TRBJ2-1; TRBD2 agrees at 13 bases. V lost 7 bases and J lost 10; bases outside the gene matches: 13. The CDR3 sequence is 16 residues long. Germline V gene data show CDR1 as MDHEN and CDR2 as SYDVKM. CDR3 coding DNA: TGTGCCAGCACCCTAATCGGGACTAGCGGGACACGGGAGCAGTTCTTC. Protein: CASTLIGTSGTREQFF.

The CDR3 DNA sequence: TGTGCCAGCAGTCCCCGGGGTAGCAGACTCTACAATGAGCAGTTCTTC. Encoded protein: CASSPRGSRLYNEQFF. The rearrangement uses TRBV28 and TRBJ2-1; a possible D gene is TRBD2 (5 bases). With 5 bases removed from V and 3 bases from J, the gap between germline ends came to 17 bases. The CDR3 consists of 16 residues. CDR1 is MDHEN and CDR2 is SYDVKM in the germline V gene.

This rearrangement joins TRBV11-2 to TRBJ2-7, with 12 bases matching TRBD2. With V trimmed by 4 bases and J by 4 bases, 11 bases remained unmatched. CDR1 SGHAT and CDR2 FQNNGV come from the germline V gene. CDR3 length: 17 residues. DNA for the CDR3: TGTGCCAGCAGCTCGCAATCGACTAGCGGGAGATCTTACGAGCAGTACTTC. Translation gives CASSSQSTSGRSYEQYF.